This is a list of T cell receptor beta chains from one sample in a study of vaccination and CD4 T cells after COVID-19. These receptors are not linked to any known antigen. TCRdb itself ran the PCR reads through MiXCR, one entry per CDR3 protein. The sample consists of around 13,000 distinct CDR3 sequences, 55% to 75% of them appearing once. The sample in question was CD4+ T cells from blood, cultured in vitro, obtained before SARS-CoV-2 vaccination. Receptors were obtained from a human donor who had recovered from COVID-19. Both conserved end residues are part of each CDR3. The D gene is left open where the match is weak. Expanded clones get a size class; other rows say once, few or many, or leave the size out.

J gene: TRBJ1-1; V gene: TRBV7-9; clone size: -; D gene: -; CDR3 protein: CASSLENTEAFF; CDR3 DNA: TGTGCCAGCAGCTTAGAAAACACTGAAGCTTTCTTT
J gene: TRBJ2-1; V gene: TRBV20-1; clone size: -; D gene: -; CDR3 protein: CSARDLAGFYNEQFF; CDR3 DNA: TGCAGTGCCCGTGATTTGGCGGGCTTTTACAATGAGCAGTTCTTC
J gene: TRBJ1-5; V gene: TRBV7-2; clone size: -; D gene: -; CDR3 protein: CASSSRTGSGQPQHF; CDR3 DNA: TGTGCCAGCAGCTCCCGAACGGGGTCGGGGCAGCCCCAGCATTTT
J gene: TRBJ1-5; V gene: TRBV6-5; clone size: few; D gene: -; CDR3 protein: CASSYSRDSNQPQHF; CDR3 DNA: TGTGCCAGCAGTTACTCGCGAGACAGCAATCAGCCCCAGCATTTT
J gene: TRBJ1-1; V gene: TRBV19; clone size: few; D gene: TRBD1; CDR3 protein: CASSTGQGHTEAFF; CDR3 DNA: TGTGCCAGTAGTACGGGACAGGGACACACTGAAGCTTTCTTT
J gene: TRBJ1-6; V gene: TRBV20-1; clone size: few; D gene: -; CDR3 protein: CSARDTFGGNSPLHF; CDR3 DNA: TGCAGTGCTAGAGATACATTTGGCGGTAATTCACCCCTCCACTTT
J gene: TRBJ2-3; V gene: TRBV6-1; clone size: -; D gene: -; CDR3 protein: CASSAFGRGTDTQYF; CDR3 DNA: TGTGCCAGCAGTGCATTCGGCAGAGGCACAGATACGCAGTATTTT
J gene: TRBJ2-1; V gene: TRBV19; clone size: few; D gene: TRBD2; CDR3 protein: CASIRTSGGEQFF; CDR3 DNA: TGTGCCAGTATACGGACTAGCGGGGGGGAGCAGTTCTTC
J gene: TRBJ1-5; V gene: TRBV12-5; clone size: -; D gene: TRBD1; CDR3 protein: CASARTGGSQPQHF; CDR3 DNA: TGTGCTAGTGCCCGGACAGGGGGCAGCCAGCCCCAGCATTTT
J gene: TRBJ2-5; V gene: TRBV11-3; clone size: once; D gene: -; CDR3 protein: CASSLEETVEETQYF; CDR3 DNA: TGTGCCAGCAGCTTAGAAGAGACAGTCGAAGAGACCCAGTACTTC
J gene: TRBJ2-2; V gene: TRBV27; clone size: -; D gene: TRBD1; CDR3 protein: CASSFGQGVPGELFF; CDR3 DNA: TGTGCCAGCAGTTTCGGGCAGGGGGTTCCCGGGGAGCTGTTTTTT
J gene: TRBJ1-6; V gene: TRBV7-2; clone size: few; D gene: -; CDR3 protein: CASSATENNSPLHF; CDR3 DNA: TGTGCCAGCAGCGCGACAGAGAATAATTCACCCCTCCACTTT
J gene: TRBJ1-1; V gene: TRBV7-9; clone size: large; D gene: -; CDR3 protein: CASSSPATVNTEAFF; CDR3 DNA: TGTGCCAGCAGCTCCCCAGCGACGGTGAACACTGAAGCTTTCTTT
J gene: TRBJ1-1; V gene: TRBV6-1; clone size: once; D gene: -; CDR3 protein: CASNPGVRNTEAFF; CDR3 DNA: TGTGCCAGCAATCCCGGGGTCAGGAACACTGAAGCTTTCTTT
J gene: TRBJ1-1; V gene: TRBV19; clone size: -; D gene: -; CDR3 protein: CASSRGGVNTEAFF; CDR3 DNA: TGTGCCAGTAGTCGGGGAGGGGTGAACACTGAAGCTTTCTTT
J gene: TRBJ1-2; V gene: TRBV20-1; clone size: -; D gene: -; CDR3 protein: CSASGLSNYGYTF; CDR3 DNA: TGCAGTGCTTCGGGCCTCTCTAACTATGGCTACACCTTC
J gene: TRBJ2-3; V gene: TRBV20-1; clone size: few; D gene: TRBD2; CDR3 protein: CSASGLAGGRADTQYF; CDR3 DNA: TGCAGTGCTAGCGGACTAGCGGGGGGGCGGGCAGATACGCAGTATTTT
J gene: TRBJ2-5; V gene: TRBV21-1; clone size: few; D gene: -; CDR3 protein: CASSSIAQETQYF; CDR3 DNA: TGTGCCAGCAGCTCCATCGCTCAAGAGACCCAGTACTTC
J gene: TRBJ2-2; V gene: TRBV20-1; clone size: few; D gene: TRBD2; CDR3 protein: CSASSSGRSTGELFF; CDR3 DNA: TGCAGTGCTAGTTCCAGCGGGAGGTCTACGGGGGAGCTGTTTTTT
J gene: TRBJ2-1; V gene: TRBV5-4; clone size: -; D gene: TRBD2; CDR3 protein: CASRGTSGVNEQFF; CDR3 DNA: TGTGCCAGCAGAGGGACTAGCGGGGTGAATGAGCAGTTCTTC
J gene: TRBJ1-2; V gene: TRBV6-5; clone size: -; D gene: -; CDR3 protein: CASRYTGENGYTF; CDR3 DNA: TGTGCCAGCAGATACACAGGAGAGAATGGCTACACCTTC
J gene: TRBJ2-5; V gene: TRBV29-1; clone size: -; D gene: -; CDR3 protein: CSGGRAQETQYF; CDR3 DNA: TGCAGCGGGGGCCGAGCCCAAGAGACCCAGTACTTC
J gene: TRBJ1-1; V gene: TRBV6-1; clone size: large; D gene: -; CDR3 protein: CASSQNGGRNTEAFF; CDR3 DNA: TGTGCCAGCAGCCAGAATGGGGGCAGGAACACTGAAGCTTTCTTT
J gene: TRBJ1-6; V gene: TRBV7-2; clone size: once; D gene: -; CDR3 protein: CASSLVDGGNSPLHF; CDR3 DNA: TGTGCCAGCAGCTTAGTGGATGGAGGGAACTCACCCCTCCACTTT
J gene: TRBJ1-2; V gene: TRBV6-2/TRBV6-3; clone size: -; D gene: -; CDR3 protein: CASSNSVRINYGYTF; CDR3 DNA: TGTGCCAGCAGTAACTCGGTCAGGATTAACTATGGCTACACCTTC
J gene: TRBJ2-7; V gene: TRBV2; clone size: -; D gene: TRBD1; CDR3 protein: CASRGDRGEQYF; CDR3 DNA: TGTGCCAGCAGGGGAGACAGGGGCGAGCAGTACTTC
J gene: TRBJ1-2; V gene: TRBV6-5; clone size: -; D gene: -; CDR3 protein: CASSLTSYGYTF; CDR3 DNA: TGTGCCAGCAGTTTAACGTCCTATGGCTACACCTTC